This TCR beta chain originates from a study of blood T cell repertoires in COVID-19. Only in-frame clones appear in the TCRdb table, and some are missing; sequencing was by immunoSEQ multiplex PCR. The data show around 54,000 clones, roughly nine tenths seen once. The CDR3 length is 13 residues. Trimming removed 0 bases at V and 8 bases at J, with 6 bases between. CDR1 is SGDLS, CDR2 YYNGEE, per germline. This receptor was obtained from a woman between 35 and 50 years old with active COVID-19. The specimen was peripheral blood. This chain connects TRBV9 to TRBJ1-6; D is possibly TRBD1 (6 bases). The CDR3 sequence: CASSVGTDSPLHF. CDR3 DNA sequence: TGTGCCAGCAGCGTAGGGACAGATTCACCCCTCCACTTT.